These 3 T cell receptor beta chains originate from one sample sequenced in a study of T cell repertoires in cytomegalovirus infection. TCRdb reprocessed the reads via MiXCR and lists one record per CDR3 protein. The sample includes roughly 150,000 distinct CDR3 sequences, 15% to 20% seen only once; the top ten take approximately 18%. The sequencing sample was made of CD8+ T cells from PBMCs. Receptor source: a human donor in good health (CMV status not recorded). Some clones in this sample may be carry-over from other donors' samples.

Of note for this clonotype: Given a much more abundant clone one base away, this may be a read error. This sequence joins TRBV7-2 and TRBJ1-2; the D gene is possibly TRBD1 (5 bases). This CDR3 spans 15 amino acids. Trimming took off 2 bases at V and 8 bases at J, with 18 bases between the two ends. CDR1 is SGHTA, CDR2 FQGNSA, per germline. The CDR3 sequence: CASSLTPRQLEGYTF. As DNA, the CDR3 is TGTGCCAGCAGCTTAACCCCGCGACAGTTAGAAGGCTACACCTTC.

This clonotype was counted once. The chain couples TRBV25-1 to TRBJ2-5; 12 positions agree with TRBD1. From germline, CDR1 is MGHDK and CDR2 SYGVNS. V gave up 7 bases and J gave up 5 bases; unmatched junction bases: 5. The CDR3 is made up of 14 amino acids. CDR3 nucleotides: TGTGCCAGCACCGGGACAGGGGGCCGGGAGACCCAGTACTTC. It codes for CASTGTGGRETQYF. The whole variable domain, filled in from reference TRBV25-1 and TRBJ2-5, reads EADIYQTPRYLVIGTGKKITLECSQTMGHDKMYWYQQDPGMELHLIHYSYGVNSTEKGDLSSESTVSRIRTEHFPLTLESARPSHTSQYLCASTGTGGRETQYFGPGTRLLVL.

This clonotype has a handful of counts. This rearrangement joins TRBV4-1 to TRBJ1-2; D remains ambiguous. The CDR3 is made up of 15 amino acids. With 0 bases removed from V and 2 bases from J, the gap between germline ends came to 10 bases. The V gene's germline CDR1 is MGHRA and CDR2 YSYEKL. The CDR3 bases are TGCGCCAGCAGCCAAGATGGGCAGGAGAACTATGGCTACACCTTC. It translates to CASSQDGQENYGYTF.